This T cell receptor (beta chain) came from a study of cytomegalovirus exposure and HLA in healthy donors. The study's findings and limits: Most TCR sequences were rare, but some public TCRs occurred in many donors.

This clone was seen more than once but under ten times. Its antigen remains unidentified. The junction and the germline gene differ at one end; a read error may be behind it. This CDR3 has 9 residues. CDR1 is SGHTA and CDR2 is FQGTGA in the germline V gene. This table comes from immunoSEQ multiplex PCR, and its TCRdb copy is limited to in-frame clones, with some not included. The sample holds about 150,000 clones, approximately 90% seen once. The donors were part of the validation cohort of 100 to 150 subjects. That cohort was separate from the first cohort, which comprised 666 subjects. Input material: PBMCs. The origin of this receptor is a man younger than 30 in good health and CMV-seropositive. The rearrangement uses TRBV7-3 and TRBJ1-2; D gene uncertain. The CDR3 DNA follows: TGTGCCAGCAGAACGGAGCTCCTCTTC. Translated, it gives CASRTELLF.